Listed below are T cell receptor beta chains from one sample, sequenced in a study of immune characterization of retroperitoneal liposarcoma. MiXCR, applied by TCRdb to the PCR reads, yields one record per CDR3 protein. The repertoire holds 10,000 to 12,000 distinct CDR3 sequences, with 25% to 35% as singletons. Source material: tumor tissue. The receptor source for this set is a male donor with retroperitoneal liposarcoma. Each CDR3 is given with its conserved first and last residue. Each record gives: J gene, V gene, D gene, clone size, CDR3 DNA, CDR3 protein. The D gene is left open where the match is weak. Rows give clone size only sometimes, using once, few, many, or a class for an expanded clone.

J: TRBJ2-7
V: TRBV4-1
D: TRBD2
size: -
DNA: TGCGCCAGCAGCATATTCCGCGGGAGGGAGGGAGCCTACGAGCAGTACTTC
CDR3: CASSIFRGREGAYEQYF

J: TRBJ2-3
V: TRBV11-2
D: -
size: once
DNA: TGTGCCAGCAGCTTACCAACAGATACGCAGTATTTT
CDR3: CASSLPTDTQYF

J: TRBJ2-6
V: TRBV6-1
D: -
size: few
DNA: TGTGCCAGCAGTGGAGGGACTTTC
CDR3: CASSGGTF

J: TRBJ2-5
V: TRBV7-2
D: -
size: many
DNA: TGTGCCAGCAGTCGGGGGCCCCAAGAGACCCAGTACTTC
CDR3: CASSRGPQETQYF

J: TRBJ2-5
V: TRBV7-2
D: -
size: -
DNA: TGTGCCAGCAGCCCCAATAGGGGAGAGACCCAGTACTTC
CDR3: CASSPNRGETQYF

J: TRBJ1-5
V: TRBV6-1
D: -
size: few
DNA: TGTGCCAGCAGTTCGGGCCAGCCCCAGCATTTT
CDR3: CASSSGQPQHF

J: TRBJ1-2
V: TRBV6-1
D: -
size: medium-sized
DNA: TGTGCCAGCAGTGAGATAACACTCGGAGCCTATGGCTACACCTTC
CDR3: CASSEITLGAYGYTF

J: TRBJ2-1
V: TRBV12-3/TRBV12-4
D: -
size: medium-sized
DNA: TGTGCCAGCACCATTAGCGGAACCTACAATGAGCAGTTCTTC
CDR3: CASTISGTYNEQFF

J: TRBJ1-6
V: TRBV7-2
D: -
size: many
DNA: TGTGCCAGCAGCCCGGGGGGGGACCTCGAAGGACCCCTCCACTTT
CDR3: CASSPGGDLEGPLHF

J: TRBJ1-1
V: TRBV12-5
D: -
size: -
DNA: TGTGCTAGTGATCATTTGCCTTCGAAGACAGGTCAAGCTTTCTTT
CDR3: CASDHLPSKTGQAFF

J: TRBJ2-7
V: TRBV6-1
D: TRBD2
size: many
DNA: TGTGCCAGCACAACCAAGCGCGGGACTAGCGGGTTTAATGAGCAGTACTTC
CDR3: CASTTKRGTSGFNEQYF

J: TRBJ2-7
V: TRBV6-1
D: -
size: few
DNA: TGTGCCAGCAGTCCCCGATCTCTTACAGGGACCTACGAGCAGTACTTC
CDR3: CASSPRSLTGTYEQYF

J: TRBJ2-5
V: TRBV6-8
D: TRBD2
size: -
DNA: TGTGCCAGCAGCCCTTGGACTAGCGGAGAAGAGACCCAGTACTTC
CDR3: CASSPWTSGEETQYF

J: TRBJ1-1
V: TRBV12-3/TRBV12-4
D: -
size: few
DNA: TGTGCCACCAACCGCGGGGGCACTGAAGCTTTCTTT
CDR3: CATNRGGTEAFF

J: TRBJ1-4
V: TRBV7-2
D: TRBD1
size: -
DNA: TGTGCCAGCAGCCCCCAGGGGGGTGAAAAACTGTTTTTT
CDR3: CASSPQGGEKLFF

J: TRBJ1-5
V: TRBV12-3/TRBV12-4
D: TRBD1
size: few
DNA: TGTGCCAGCAGTTTTAAAGGGGGCGGACAGCAGCCCCAGCATTTT
CDR3: CASSFKGGGQQPQHF

J: TRBJ2-6
V: TRBV6-1
D: -
size: -
DNA: TGTGCCAGCAGTGAAACATTCTCTGGGGCCAACGTCCTGACTTTC
CDR3: CASSETFSGANVLTF

J: TRBJ2-1
V: TRBV11-3
D: TRBD2
size: many
DNA: TGTGCCAGCAGCGACCGGACTAGCGGGCTTGAGCAGTTCTTC
CDR3: CASSDRTSGLEQFF

J: TRBJ2-3
V: TRBV7-3
D: TRBD2
size: -
DNA: TGTGCCAGCAGCTTAGGCGGGGGTGGGCCAGATACGCAGTATTTT
CDR3: CASSLGGGGPDTQYF

J: TRBJ2-5
V: TRBV6-1
D: TRBD2
size: -
DNA: TGTGCCAGCAGTACTACTAGCGGGAATGCAGGGACCCAGTACTTC
CDR3: CASSTTSGNAGTQYF

J: TRBJ2-1
V: TRBV6-1
D: TRBD2
size: -
DNA: TGTGCCAGCAGTGCGGGGGGGGTTGAGCAGTTCTTC
CDR3: CASSAGGVEQFF

J: TRBJ1-1
V: TRBV27
D: TRBD1
size: many
DNA: TGTGCCAGCAGCCACGGGACAGTAAACACTGAAGCTTTCTTT
CDR3: CASSHGTVNTEAFF

J: TRBJ2-3
V: TRBV6-8
D: -
size: -
DNA: TGTGCCAGCAGTTACGTGGATACGCAGTATTTT
CDR3: CASSYVDTQYF

J: TRBJ1-2
V: TRBV7-3
D: -
size: -
DNA: TGTGCCAGCAGCTCAGAAGGGGTGCCGGGTGGCTACACCTTC
CDR3: CASSSEGVPGGYTF

J: TRBJ2-2
V: TRBV7-8
D: TRBD2
size: few
DNA: TGTGCCAGCAGCTTAGGGGCAAGCGGGAGGGAGCTGTTTTTT
CDR3: CASSLGASGRELFF

J: TRBJ2-7
V: TRBV12-3/TRBV12-4
D: -
size: medium-sized
DNA: TGTGCCAGCAGTTTTCGGGGGACAGCAACAAGCGAGCAGTACTTC
CDR3: CASSFRGTATSEQYF

J: TRBJ1-2
V: TRBV27
D: -
size: -
DNA: -
CDR3: CASSLTGDNEQYFGAGTGSYGYTF

J: TRBJ1-1
V: TRBV7-8
D: TRBD1
size: few
DNA: TGTGCCAGCAGCTCCCAAACGACAGGGGCTGCCACTGAAGCTTTCTTT
CDR3: CASSSQTTGAATEAFF

J: TRBJ1-1
V: TRBV6-6
D: -
size: many
DNA: TGTGCCAGCAGTTACTTCGTTTCTGGCAGGGCGGGGGGGAACACTGAAGCTTTCTTT
CDR3: CASSYFVSGRAGGNTEAFF

J: TRBJ1-6
V: TRBV6-2/TRBV6-3
D: -
size: -
DNA: TGTGCCAGCGCCGGGACGATTAATAATTCACCCCTCCACTTT
CDR3: CASAGTINNSPLHF

J: TRBJ2-1
V: TRBV7-6
D: -
size: medium-sized
DNA: TGTGCCAGCAGCACAAAACCAAACTACGAGCAGTTCTTC
CDR3: CASSTKPNYEQFF

J: TRBJ2-7
V: TRBV7-9
D: -
size: medium-sized
DNA: TGTGCCAGCAGCCCGGGTGCGAGGAGCTCCTACAATGAGCAGTACTTC
CDR3: CASSPGARSSYNEQYF

J: TRBJ2-5
V: TRBV12-3/TRBV12-4
D: -
size: many
DNA: TGTGCCAGCAGTTTAGGGACAGCTTACAATGAGCAGTACTTC
CDR3: CASSLGTAYNEQYF

J: TRBJ2-2
V: TRBV4-1
D: -
size: -
DNA: TGCGCCAGCAGCCAACCCAGGGGCACCGGGGAGCTGTTTTTT
CDR3: CASSQPRGTGELFF

J: TRBJ2-5
V: TRBV6-1
D: -
size: medium-sized
DNA: TGTGCCAGCAAGAACGGAATCTTTTCTCAGTACTTC
CDR3: CASKNGIFSQYF

J: TRBJ2-1
V: TRBV6-4
D: TRBD2
size: -
DNA: TGTGCCAGCAGTCGTACTAGCGGGGAGGGGAATGAGCAGTTCTTC
CDR3: CASSRTSGEGNEQFF

J: TRBJ2-7
V: TRBV6-1
D: -
size: many
DNA: TGTGCCAGCTTCGCATCCGCCGGCAGTGAGCAGTACTTC
CDR3: CASFASAGSEQYF

J: TRBJ2-4
V: TRBV10-1
D: -
size: -
DNA: TGCGCCAACAGTGAGGGACACTCCTACGATCAGTACTTC
CDR3: CANSEGHSYDQYF

J: TRBJ1-1
V: TRBV6-1
D: TRBD1
size: many
DNA: TGTGCCAGCAGGATGACAGGGGGGACTGAAGCTTTCTTT
CDR3: CASRMTGGTEAFF

J: TRBJ1-5
V: TRBV6-6
D: -
size: -
DNA: TGTGCCAGCAGGGTCCAGGGCGGGGGGCCCCAGCATTTT
CDR3: CASRVQGGGPQHF

J: TRBJ2-3
V: TRBV10-1
D: -
size: -
DNA: TGCGCCAGCAGTGACCCACTAGCTGATCCACCCACAGATACGCAGTATTTT
CDR3: CASSDPLADPPTDTQYF

J: TRBJ1-3
V: TRBV11-2
D: TRBD1
size: few
DNA: TGTGCCAGCAGCCGAGGACAGGCAGGATCCACCATATATTTT
CDR3: CASSRGQAGSTIYF

J: TRBJ2-1
V: TRBV6-1
D: TRBD1
size: many
DNA: TGTGCCAGCAGTGAACGAACAGGGGGCTCCTACAATGAGCAGTTCTTC
CDR3: CASSERTGGSYNEQFF

J: TRBJ1-1
V: TRBV4-1
D: TRBD1
size: -
DNA: TGCGCCAGCAGCCATGCACCGGGACAGAACATGAACACTGAAGCTTTCTTT
CDR3: CASSHAPGQNMNTEAFF

J: TRBJ2-1
V: TRBV12-3/TRBV12-4
D: TRBD2
size: many
DNA: TGTGCCAGCAGCTATGAGACTAGCGGGAGAAACAATGAGCAGTTCTTC
CDR3: CASSYETSGRNNEQFF

J: TRBJ1-1
V: TRBV6-8
D: -
size: -
DNA: TGTGCCAGCAGTTACAGCAACACTGAAGCTTTCTTT
CDR3: CASSYSNTEAFF

J: TRBJ2-5
V: TRBV6-6
D: -
size: -
DNA: TGTGCCAGCAGTTTGACACACCAAGAGACCCAGTACTTC
CDR3: CASSLTHQETQYF

J: TRBJ2-6
V: TRBV12-3/TRBV12-4
D: -
size: many
DNA: TGTGCCAGCAGTACCATATCCTCTGGGGCCAACGTCCTGACTTTC
CDR3: CASSTISSGANVLTF

J: TRBJ1-2
V: TRBV6-1
D: -
size: few
DNA: TGTGCCAGCAGTCACACAGTTGATGGCTACACCTTC
CDR3: CASSHTVDGYTF

J: TRBJ2-2
V: TRBV7-2
D: TRBD2
size: medium-sized
DNA: TGTGCCAGCAGCCCCGACCGACTAGCGGGGACGAACACCGGGGAGCTGTTTTTT
CDR3: CASSPDRLAGTNTGELFF